The clone carrying this TCR beta chain showed up just a few times. This specimen belongs to a study of T cells after yellow fever vaccination. TCRdb used MiXCR to reprocess the 5' RACE reads, holding one entry per CDR3 protein. The data contain about 510,000 distinct CDR3 sequences, 21% of them singletons. Germline V gives CDR1 MNHNS, CDR2 SASEGT. CDR3 length: 14 amino acids. With 6 bases removed from V and 0 bases from J, the gap between germline ends came to 11 bases. The sequence came from a man between 18 and 29 years old who received the YFV17D yellow fever vaccine. The input for sequencing was PBMCs, taken about 21 days after the first yellow fever vaccination. This chain joins TRBV6-1 and TRBJ1-1; D gene unclear. CDR3 nucleotides: TGTGCCAGCAGGCCCAGGACCATGAACACTGAAGCTTTCTTT. Protein sequence: CASRPRTMNTEAFF.